This T cell receptor (beta chain) was identified in a study of blood T cell repertoires in COVID-19. About the study: The samples span acute and convalescent COVID-19 from the United States, Italy and Spain. From T cells, B-cell-depleted T cells, or PBMCs came the material, which was cDNA or gDNA.

The CDR3 is 12 amino acids. V dropped 6 bases and J dropped 5 bases, with 12 bases sitting between them. CDR1 is SQVTM, CDR2 ANQGSEA, per germline. Generated by immunoSEQ multiplex PCR, the TCRdb table keeps only in-frame clones and is missing some. The table has about 210,000 clones, 80% to 90% seen once; the top ten hold around 8.7%. The sample consisted of peripheral blood. The chain links TRBV29-1 to TRBJ2-3, with D maybe TRBD1 (6 bases). This receptor was identified in a woman in her fifties or sixties with acute or convalescent COVID-19. CDR3 residues: CSVRQGGDTQYF. CDR3 DNA: TGCAGCGTGCGTCAAGGGGGAGATACGCAGTATTTT.